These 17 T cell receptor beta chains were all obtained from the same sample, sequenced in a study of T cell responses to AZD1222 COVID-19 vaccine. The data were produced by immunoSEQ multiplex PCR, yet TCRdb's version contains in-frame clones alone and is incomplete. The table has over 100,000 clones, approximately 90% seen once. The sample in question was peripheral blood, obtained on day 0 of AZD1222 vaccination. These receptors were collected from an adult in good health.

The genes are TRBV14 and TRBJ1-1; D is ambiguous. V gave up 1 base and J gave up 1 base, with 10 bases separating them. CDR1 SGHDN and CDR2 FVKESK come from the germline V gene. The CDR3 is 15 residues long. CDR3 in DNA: TGTGCCAGCAGCCAAGCAATCCAAGCGAACACTGAAGCTTTCTTT. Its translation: CASSQAIQANTEAFF.

The CDR3 DNA is TGTGCCAGCAGCCCCCGGAGCGGCAGACAAGAGACCCAGTACTTC. It translates to CASSPRSGRQETQYF. The chain joins TRBV9 to TRBJ2-5; perhaps TRBD2 as D (5 bases). The CDR3 runs 15 residues. V was shortened by 4 bases and J by 2 bases, with 15 bases between the two germline ends. Germline V gene data show CDR1 as SGDLS and CDR2 as YYNGEE.

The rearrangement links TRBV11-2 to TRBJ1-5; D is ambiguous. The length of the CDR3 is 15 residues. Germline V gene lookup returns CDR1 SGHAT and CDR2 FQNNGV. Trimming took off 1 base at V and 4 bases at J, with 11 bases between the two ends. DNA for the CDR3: TGTGCCAGCAGCTTAGTAGGACGTGGGAATCAGCCCCAGCATTTT. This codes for CASSLVGRGNQPQHF.

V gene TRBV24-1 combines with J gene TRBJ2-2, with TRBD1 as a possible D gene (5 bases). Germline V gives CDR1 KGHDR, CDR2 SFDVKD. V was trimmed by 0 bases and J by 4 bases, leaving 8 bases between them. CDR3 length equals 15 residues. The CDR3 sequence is CATSDLTRATGELFF. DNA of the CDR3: TGTGCCACCAGTGATTTGACCAGGGCCACCGGGGAGCTGTTTTTT.

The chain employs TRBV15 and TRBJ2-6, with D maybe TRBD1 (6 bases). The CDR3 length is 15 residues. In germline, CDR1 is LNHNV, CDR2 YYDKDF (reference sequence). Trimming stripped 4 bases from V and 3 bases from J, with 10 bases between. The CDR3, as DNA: TGTGCCACCAGCACTGGACAGATTGGGGCCAACGTCCTGACTTTC. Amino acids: CATSTGQIGANVLTF.

The CDR3 DNA reads TGTGCCAGCAGCGTAGTATCAGGGGGGGCCGGCCAAGGGAACACCGGGGAGCTGTTTTTT. Its translation: CASSVVSGGAGQGNTGELFF. The rearrangement uses TRBV9 and TRBJ2-2; D assignment may be TRBD1 or TRBD2 (7 bases each). Germline-derived CDR1 and CDR2 are SGDLS and YYNGEE. Trimming pared 0 bases from V and 1 base from J, leaving 22 bases between. CDR3 size: 20 residues.

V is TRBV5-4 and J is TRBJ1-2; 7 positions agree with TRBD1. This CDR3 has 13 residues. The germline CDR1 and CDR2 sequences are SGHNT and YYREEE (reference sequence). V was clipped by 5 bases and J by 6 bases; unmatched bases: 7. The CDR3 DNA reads TGTGCCAGCAGTTGGTATGACAGGGATGGCTACACCTTC. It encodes CASSWYDRDGYTF.

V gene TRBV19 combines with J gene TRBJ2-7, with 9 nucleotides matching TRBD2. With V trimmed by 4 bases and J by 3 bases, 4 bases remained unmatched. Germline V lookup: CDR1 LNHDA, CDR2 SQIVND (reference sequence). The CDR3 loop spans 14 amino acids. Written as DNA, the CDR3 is TGTGCCAGTAGTAGCCGGACTAGCGACTACGAGCAGTACTTC. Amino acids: CASSSRTSDYEQYF. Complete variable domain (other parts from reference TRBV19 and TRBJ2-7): DGGITQSPKYLFRKEGQNVTLSCEQNLNHDAMYWYRQDPGQGLRLIYYSQIVNDFQKGDIAEGYSVSREKKESFPLTVTSAQKNPTAFYLCASSSRTSDYEQYFGPGTRLTVT.

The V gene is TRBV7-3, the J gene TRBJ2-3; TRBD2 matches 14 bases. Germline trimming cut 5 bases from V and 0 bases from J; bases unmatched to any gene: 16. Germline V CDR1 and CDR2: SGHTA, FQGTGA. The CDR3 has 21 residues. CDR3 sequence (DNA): TGTGCCAGCAGCCCACACCGACTTTGGACTAGCGGGGGGATGAGCACAGATACGCAGTATTTT. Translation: CASSPHRLWTSGGMSTDTQYF.

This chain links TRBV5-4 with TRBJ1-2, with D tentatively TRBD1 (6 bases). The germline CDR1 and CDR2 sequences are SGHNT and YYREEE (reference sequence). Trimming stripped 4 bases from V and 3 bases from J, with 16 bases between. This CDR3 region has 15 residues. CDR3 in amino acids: CASSVRTGQHYGYTF. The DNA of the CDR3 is TGTGCCAGCAGCGTTAGAACAGGGCAGCACTATGGCTACACCTTC. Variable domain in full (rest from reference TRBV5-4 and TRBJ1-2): ETGVTQSPTHLIKTRGQQVTLRCSSQSGHNTVSWYQQALGQGPQFIFQYYREEENGRGNFPPRFSGLQFPNYSSELNVNALELDDSALYLCASSVRTGQHYGYTFGSGTRLTVV.

The CDR3 sequence: CASSRGTLSYNEQFF. The CDR3 DNA follows: TGCGCCAGCAGCCGGGGCACTCTCTCCTACAATGAGCAGTTCTTC. The chain joins TRBV4-1 to TRBJ2-1, with TRBD1 as a possible D gene (5 bases). Germline V CDR1 and CDR2: MGHRA, YSYEKL. The CDR3 contains 15 residues. V shed 4 bases and J shed 0 bases, with 10 bases lying between them.

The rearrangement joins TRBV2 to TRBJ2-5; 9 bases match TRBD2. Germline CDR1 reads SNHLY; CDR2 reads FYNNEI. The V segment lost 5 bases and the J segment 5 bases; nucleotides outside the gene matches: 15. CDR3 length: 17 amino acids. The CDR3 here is CASSPSRVAGAGETQYF. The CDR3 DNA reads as TGTGCCAGCAGTCCATCGAGAGTAGCGGGGGCGGGGGAGACCCAGTACTTC.

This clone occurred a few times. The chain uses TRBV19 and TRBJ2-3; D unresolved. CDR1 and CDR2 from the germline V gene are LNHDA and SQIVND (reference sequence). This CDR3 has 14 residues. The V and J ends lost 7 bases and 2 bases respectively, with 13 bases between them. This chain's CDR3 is CASTPPGITDTQYF. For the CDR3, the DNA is TGTGCCAGTACCCCGCCCGGAATCACAGATACGCAGTATTTT. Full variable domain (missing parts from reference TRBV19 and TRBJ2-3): DGGITQSPKYLFRKEGQNVTLSCEQNLNHDAMYWYRQDPGQGLRLIYYSQIVNDFQKGDIAEGYSVSREKKESFPLTVTSAQKNPTAFYLCASTPPGITDTQYFGPGTRLTVL.

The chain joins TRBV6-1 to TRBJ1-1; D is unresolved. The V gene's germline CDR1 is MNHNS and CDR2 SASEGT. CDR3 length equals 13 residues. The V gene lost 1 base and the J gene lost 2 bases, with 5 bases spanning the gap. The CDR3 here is CASSEGVNTEAFF. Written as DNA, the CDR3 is TGTGCCAGCAGTGAAGGGGTAAACACTGAAGCTTTCTTT.

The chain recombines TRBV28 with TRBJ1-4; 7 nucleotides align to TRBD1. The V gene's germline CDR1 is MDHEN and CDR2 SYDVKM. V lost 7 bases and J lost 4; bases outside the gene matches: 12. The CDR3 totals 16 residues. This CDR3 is CASTSPDRDYNEKLFF. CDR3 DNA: TGTGCCAGCACGTCTCCAGACAGGGACTATAATGAAAAACTGTTTTTT.

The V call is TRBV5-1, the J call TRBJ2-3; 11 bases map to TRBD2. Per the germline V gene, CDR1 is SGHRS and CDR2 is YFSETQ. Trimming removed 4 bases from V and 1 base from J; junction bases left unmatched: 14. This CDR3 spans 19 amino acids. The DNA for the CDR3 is TGCGCCAGCAGCCGAGGGGTAGCGGGGGGGCAGGTCGGCACAGATACGCAGTATTTT. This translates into CASSRGVAGGQVGTDTQYF. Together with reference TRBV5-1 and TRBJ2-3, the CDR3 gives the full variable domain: KAGVTQTPRYLIKTRGQQVTLSCSPISGHRSVSWYQQTPGQGLQFLFEYFSETQRNKGNFPGRFSGRQFSNSRSEMNVSTLELGDSALYLCASSRGVAGGQVGTDTQYFGPGTRLTVL.

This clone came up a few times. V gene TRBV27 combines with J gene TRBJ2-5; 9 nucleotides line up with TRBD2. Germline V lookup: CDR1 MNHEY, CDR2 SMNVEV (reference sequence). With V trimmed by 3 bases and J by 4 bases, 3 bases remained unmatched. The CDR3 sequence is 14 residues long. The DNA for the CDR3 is TGTGCCAGCAGTTTGAAGACTAGCGGAGAGACCCAGTACTTC. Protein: CASSLKTSGETQYF.